One sample yielded the 7 T cell receptor beta chains listed below, sequenced in a study of blood T cell repertoires in COVID-19. Sequenced by immunoSEQ multiplex PCR; TCRdb stores in-frame clones only, minus some. Here the sample spans about 310,000 clones, around 90% being singletons. The material sequenced was PBMCs or T cells enriched from blood (not recorded which). The origin of the receptors is a young woman who had recovered from COVID-19.

The V and J genes are TRBV27 and TRBJ2-2; no clear D. Germline loops: CDR1 MNHEY, CDR2 SMNVEV (reference sequence). V was cut by 6 bases and J by 8 bases, with 10 bases left in between. This CDR3 is built from 12 residues. The CDR3 here is CASSPLAGELFF. CDR3 sequence (DNA): TGTGCCAGCAGCCCCCTTGCGGGGGAGCTGTTTTTT.

The gene calls are TRBV2 and TRBJ2-1; 11 bases agree with TRBD2. CDR1 SNHLY and CDR2 FYNNEI come from the germline V gene. V lost 5 bases to trimming and J lost 0 bases; unmatched junction nucleotides: 6. There are 17 residues in the CDR3. The CDR3 reads CASSFPSGGNSYNEQFF. The DNA of the CDR3 is TGTGCCAGCAGTTTTCCTAGCGGGGGGAACTCCTACAATGAGCAGTTCTTC.

The chain couples TRBV28 to TRBJ2-7; D is perhaps TRBD1 (6 bases). CDR3 length: 16 amino acids. V was pared by 5 bases and J by 3 bases, with 20 bases between. Germline CDR1 and CDR2: MDHEN and SYDVKM. CDR3 in DNA: TGTGCCAGCAGTGGAACTCATCCGACAGGATTCTACGAGCAGTACTTC. Its translation is CASSGTHPTGFYEQYF.

The chain carries TRBV4-3 and TRBJ2-1; 12 bases match TRBD2. The CDR3 runs to 18 residues. Looked up from germline, CDR1 is LGHNA and CDR2 is YSLEER. J was trimmed by 4 bases and V by 2 bases; bases with no gene match: 9. The CDR3: CASSQLRTSGTLYNEQFF. CDR3 DNA sequence: TGCGCCAGCAGCCAACTACGGACTAGCGGGACCTTATACAATGAGCAGTTCTTC.

The CDR3 nucleotides read TGTGCCAGCAGCTTGGGTCTCGCTAGCGGTTATGAGCAGTTCTTC. This translates into CASSLGLASGYEQFF. The chain recombines TRBV5-4 with TRBJ2-1; TRBD2 matches 7 bases. Germline V gene lookup returns CDR1 SGHNT and CDR2 YYREEE (reference sequence). With V trimmed by 0 bases and J by 8 bases, 8 bases remained unmatched. This CDR3 has 15 amino acids.

The rearrangement uses TRBV7-9 and TRBJ1-5; 8 bases map to TRBD1. Germline V gene lookup returns CDR1 SEHNR and CDR2 FQNEAQ (reference sequence). V shed 4 bases and J 6 bases; nucleotides not matched to a gene: 5. This CDR3 is built from 14 residues. The CDR3 bases are TGTGCCAGCAGCTCGACAGGGGAGAGTCAGCCCCAGCATTTT. Translation: CASSSTGESQPQHF.

The chain couples TRBV7-8 to TRBJ2-5, with 7 bases aligning to TRBD2. Unmatched junction bases numbered 5, after V lost 5 bases and J lost 5 bases. CDR3 size: 13 residues. Germline V gene data show CDR1 as SGHVS and CDR2 as FQNEAQ. The CDR3 is CASSQAGRETQYF. In DNA form, the CDR3 reads TGTGCCAGCAGCCAAGCCGGGAGGGAGACCCAGTACTTC. Looking up the rest from reference TRBV7-8 and TRBJ2-5 gives the full variable domain: GAGVSQSPRYKVAKRGQDVALRCDPISGHVSLFWYQQALGQGPEFLTYFQNEAQLDKSGLPSDRFFAERPEGSVSTLKIQRTQQEDSAVYLCASSQAGRETQYFGPGTRLLVL.